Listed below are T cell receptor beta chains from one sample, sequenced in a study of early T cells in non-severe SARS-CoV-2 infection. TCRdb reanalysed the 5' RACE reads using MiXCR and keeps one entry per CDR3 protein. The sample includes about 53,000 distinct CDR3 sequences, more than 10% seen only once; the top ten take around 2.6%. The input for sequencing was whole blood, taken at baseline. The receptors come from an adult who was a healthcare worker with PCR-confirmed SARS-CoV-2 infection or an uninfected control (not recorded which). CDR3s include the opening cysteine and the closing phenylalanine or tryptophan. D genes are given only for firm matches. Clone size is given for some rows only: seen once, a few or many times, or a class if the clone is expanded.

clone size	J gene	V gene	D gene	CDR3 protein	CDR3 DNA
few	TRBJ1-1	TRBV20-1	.	CSARADGTEAFF	TGCAGTGCTAGGGCCGACGGCACTGAAGCTTTCTTT
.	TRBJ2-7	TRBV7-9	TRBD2	CASSLRTSVEQYF	TGTGCCAGCAGCCTCCGGACTAGCGTAGAGCAGTACTTC
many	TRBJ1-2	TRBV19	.	CASSIGNGYTF	TGTGCCAGTAGTATAGGGAATGGCTACACCTTC
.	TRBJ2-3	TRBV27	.	CASSAGHLSTDTQYF	TGTGCCAGCAGCGCCGGACACCTCTCCACAGATACGCAGTATTTT
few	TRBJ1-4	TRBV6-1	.	CASSALGGRLNEKLFF	TGTGCCAGCAGTGCCCTAGGGGGGCGACTTAATGAAAAACTGTTTTTT
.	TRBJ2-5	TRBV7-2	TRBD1	CASLPLEQGSKETQYF	TGTGCCAGTCTACCCCTTGAACAGGGGTCAAAAGAGACCCAGTACTTC
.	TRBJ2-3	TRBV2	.	CASQDPLSDTQYF	TGTGCCAGTCAGGACCCGCTGTCGGATACGCAGTATTTT
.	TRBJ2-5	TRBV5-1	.	CASSSGNLEETQYF	TGCGCCAGCAGCTCGGGTAATCTCGAAGAGACCCAGTACTTC
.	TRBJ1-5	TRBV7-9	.	CASSPLRTENQPQHF	TGTGCCAGCAGCCCACTGCGGACAGAAAATCAGCCCCAGCATTTT
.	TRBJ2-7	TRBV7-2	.	CASSFDYGSHYEQYF	TGTGCCAGCAGCTTCGACTACGGATCCCACTACGAGCAGTACTTC
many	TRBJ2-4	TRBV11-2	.	CASSLYRQAKNIQYF	TGTGCCAGCAGCTTATACCGGCAGGCCAAAAACATTCAGTACTTC
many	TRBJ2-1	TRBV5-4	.	CASSPKGEEYNEQFF	TGTGCCAGCAGCCCCAAAGGGGAGGAGTACAATGAGCAGTTCTTC
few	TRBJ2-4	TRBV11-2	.	CASSLDREIVQYF	TGTGCCAGCAGCTTAGATAGGGAGATTGTTCAGTACTTC
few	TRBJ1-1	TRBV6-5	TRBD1	CASRGQGMGFTEAFF	TGTGCCAGCAGGGGACAGGGAATGGGTTTCACTGAAGCTTTCTTT
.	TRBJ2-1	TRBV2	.	CASSGRGSLTNEQFF	TGTGCCAGCAGTGGAAGGGGATCACTCACCAATGAGCAGTTCTTC
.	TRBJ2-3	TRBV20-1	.	CSATRDSTDTQYF	TGCAGTGCTACCCGGGACAGCACAGATACGCAGTATTTT
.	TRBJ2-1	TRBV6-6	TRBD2	CASSRPGGRAADEQFF	TGTGCCAGCAGCCGTCCGGGCGGGAGGGCCGCGGATGAGCAGTTCTTC
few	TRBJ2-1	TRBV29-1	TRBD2	CSDILAGVTGDEQFF	TGCAGCGACATACTAGCGGGAGTGACGGGCGATGAGCAGTTCTTC
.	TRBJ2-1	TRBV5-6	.	CASSPRESYNEQFF	TGTGCCAGCAGCCCCCGGGAATCATACAATGAGCAGTTCTTC
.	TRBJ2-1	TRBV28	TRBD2	CASSASGGGRPYNEQFF	TGTGCCAGCAGTGCCTCAGGCGGCGGGAGACCGTACAATGAGCAGTTCTTC
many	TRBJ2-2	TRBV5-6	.	CASSLVAGTGELFF	TGTGCCAGCAGCTTGGTTGCTGGGACCGGGGAGCTGTTTTTT
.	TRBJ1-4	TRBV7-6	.	CASSLGHRNEKLFF	TGTGCCAGCAGCTTAGGACACCGTAATGAAAAACTGTTTTTT
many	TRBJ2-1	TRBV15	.	CATSGREVYNEQFF	TGTGCCACCAGCGGGCGGGAAGTCTACAATGAGCAGTTCTTC
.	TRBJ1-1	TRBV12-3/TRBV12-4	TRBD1	CASRLRTGGGTEAFF	TGTGCCAGCAGATTGCGGACAGGGGGAGGGACTGAAGCTTTCTTT
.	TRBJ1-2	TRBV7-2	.	CASSEGGAGGYTF	TGTGCCAGCAGTGAGGGAGGGGCTGGTGGCTACACCTTC
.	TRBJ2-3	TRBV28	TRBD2	CASSFGAGVTDTQYF	TGTGCCAGCAGTTTCGGAGCGGGAGTGACAGATACGCAGTATTTT
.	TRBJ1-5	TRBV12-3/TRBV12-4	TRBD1	CASSLRQGLNQPQHF	TGTGCCAGCAGCTTACGACAGGGCCTCAATCAGCCCCAGCATTTT
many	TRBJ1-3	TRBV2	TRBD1	CASSLRRTGLGNTIYF	TGTGCCAGCAGTCTTCGACGGACAGGGCTAGGAAACACCATATATTTT
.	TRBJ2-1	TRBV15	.	CATSRDRATYNEQFF	TGTGCCACCAGCAGAGACAGGGCTACCTACAATGAGCAGTTCTTC
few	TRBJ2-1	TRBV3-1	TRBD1	CASSQGDRAPLF	TGTGCCAGCAGCCAAGGGGACAGGGCCCCTCTTTTC
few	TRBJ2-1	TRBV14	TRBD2	CASSQDIEGLAGGGQFF	TGTGCCAGCAGCCAAGATATCGAGGGACTAGCGGGAGGTGGGCAGTTCTTC
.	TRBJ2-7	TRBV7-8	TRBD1	CASSQNGQGVYEQYF	TGTGCCAGCAGCCAAAACGGCCAGGGGGTTTACGAGCAGTACTTC
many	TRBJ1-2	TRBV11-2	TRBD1	CASSTGTGGLQGYTF	TGTGCCAGCAGCACGGGGACAGGGGGGCTACAGGGCTACACCTTC
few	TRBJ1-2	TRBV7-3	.	CASSLTTGRMDSYTF	TGTGCCAGCAGCTTAACGACAGGACGTATGGATAGCTACACCTTC
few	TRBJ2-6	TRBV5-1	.	CASSFGVGSGANVLTF	TGCGCCAGCAGCTTTGGAGTGGGCTCTGGGGCCAACGTCCTGACTTTC
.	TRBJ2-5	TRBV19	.	CASRKDSQETQYF	TGTGCCAGTAGAAAAGACAGCCAAGAGACCCAGTACTTC
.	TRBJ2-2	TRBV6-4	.	CASSEQATGELFF	TGTGCCAGCAGTGAACAGGCTACCGGGGAGCTGTTTTTT
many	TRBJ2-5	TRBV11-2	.	CASSLGLGPSNQETQYF	TGTGCCAGCAGCTTAGGTTTGGGGCCAAGCAACCAAGAGACCCAGTACTTC
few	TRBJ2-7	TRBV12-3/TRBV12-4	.	CASSLGTAFYEQYF	TGTGCCAGCAGTTTAGGGACAGCCTTCTACGAGCAGTACTTC
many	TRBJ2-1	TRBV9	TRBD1	CASSVGPDRGYNEQFF	TGTGCCAGCAGCGTAGGTCCGGACAGGGGCTACAATGAGCAGTTCTTC
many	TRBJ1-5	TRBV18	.	CASSPPGIQNQPQHF	TGTGCCAGCTCGCCTCCCGGGATCCAAAATCAGCCCCAGCATTTT
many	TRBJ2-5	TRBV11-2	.	CASSLYTDQETQYF	TGTGCCAGCAGCTTATACACAGACCAAGAGACCCAGTACTTC
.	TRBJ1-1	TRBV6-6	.	CASRPTTGIVGTEAFF	TGTGCCAGCAGACCAACTACAGGGATAGTGGGCACTGAAGCTTTCTTT
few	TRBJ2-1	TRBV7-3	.	CASSPLAGRGGEQFF	TGTGCCAGCAGCCCCTTGGCGGGGCGAGGGGGTGAGCAGTTCTTC
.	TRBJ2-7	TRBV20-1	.	CSARLLTYEQYF	TGCAGTGCTAGGCTTCTTACCTACGAGCAGTACTTC
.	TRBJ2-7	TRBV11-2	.	CASSLLGDISYEQYF	TGTGCCAGCAGCTTATTAGGGGACATCTCCTACGAGCAGTACTTC
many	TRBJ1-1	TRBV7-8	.	CASSLTGYTEAFF	TGTGCCAGCAGCTTAACCGGATACACTGAAGCTTTCTTT
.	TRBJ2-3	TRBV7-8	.	CASSRWRDTQYF	TGTGCCAGCAGCCGGTGGCGGGATACGCAGTATTTT
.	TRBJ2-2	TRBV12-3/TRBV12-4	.	CASSPTLGGELFF	TGTGCCAGCAGTCCTACCCTGGGGGGGGAGCTGTTTTTT
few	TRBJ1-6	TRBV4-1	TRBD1	CASSQGGGRNSPLHF	TGCGCCAGCAGCCAAGGAGGGGGCAGGAATTCACCCCTCCACTTT
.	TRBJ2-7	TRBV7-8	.	CASSLAEQGETTYEQYF	TGTGCCAGCAGCTTAGCGGAACAGGGCGAGACCACCTACGAGCAGTACTTC
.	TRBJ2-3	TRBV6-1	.	CASSDPPVDTQYF	TGTGCCAGCAGTGACCCCCCGGTCGATACGCAGTATTTT
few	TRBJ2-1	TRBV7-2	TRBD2	CASSFTSVYNEQFF	TGTGCCAGCAGCTTCACTAGCGTCTACAATGAGCAGTTCTTC
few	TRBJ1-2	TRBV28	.	CASSSQQGYGYTF	TGTGCCAGCAGTTCCCAACAGGGTTATGGCTACACCTTC
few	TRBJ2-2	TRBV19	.	CASSTPAGTGELFF	TGTGCCAGTAGTACGCCAGCGGGCACCGGGGAGCTGTTTTTT
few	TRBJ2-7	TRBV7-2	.	CASSLYESTYEQYF	TGTGCCAGCAGCCTCTATGAATCAACCTACGAGCAGTACTTC